Below, 25 T cell receptor beta chains from the same sample are listed, as sequenced in a study of blood T cell repertoires in COVID-19. The protocol was immunoSEQ multiplex PCR, while the TCRdb copy is restricted to in-frame clones and leaves out a portion. The sample consists of fewer than 350,000 clones, 85% of them appearing once. The sample consisted of PBMCs or T cells enriched from blood (not recorded which). All receptors come from a woman aged 45-65 years who had recovered from COVID-19.

This clone was counted between two and nine times. The J gene is TRBJ1-5, the V gene TRBV5-1; D ambiguous. The CDR3 length is 14 residues. Per the germline V gene, CDR1 is SGHRS and CDR2 is YFSETQ. Trimming removed 2 bases from V and 0 bases from J, with 6 bases in between. The CDR3 region is CASSFGDSNQPQHF. The CDR3 region has the DNA TGCGCCAGCAGCTTTGGAGATAGCAATCAGCCCCAGCATTTT.

This chain joins TRBV9 and TRBJ2-5; no clear D gene. V was cut by 1 base and J by 3 bases, with 10 bases left in between. From germline, CDR1 is SGDLS and CDR2 YYNGEE. There are 14 residues in the CDR3. The CDR3 DNA follows: TGTGCCAGCAGCGTATCCCCGCGAGAAGAGACCCAGTACTTC. It translates to CASSVSPREETQYF. Supplemented by reference TRBV9 and TRBJ2-5, the full variable domain reads DSGVTQTPKHLITATGQRVTLRCSPRSGDLSVYWYQQSLDQGLQFLIQYYNGEERAKGNILERFSAQQFPDLHSELNLSSLELGDSALYFCASSVSPREETQYFGPGTRLLVL.

The chain carries TRBV11-2 and TRBJ2-5; TRBD1 matches 8 bases. V was clipped by 4 bases and J by 4 bases; unmatched bases: 5. Germline CDR1 SGHAT, CDR2 FQNNGV. The CDR3 loop spans 14 amino acids. The CDR3 DNA reads as TGTGCCAGCAGCTCAGGACAGGGAGGAGAGACCCAGTACTTC. This encodes CASSSGQGGETQYF. The full variable domain, completed using reference TRBV11-2 and TRBJ2-5, is EAGVAQSPRYKIIEKRQSVAFWCNPISGHATLYWYQQILGQGPKLLIQFQNNGVVDDSQLPKDRFSAERLKGVDSTLKIQPAKLEDSAVYLCASSSGQGGETQYFGPGTRLLVL.

The J gene is TRBJ2-7, the V gene TRBV7-8, with D unresolved. V was shortened by 3 bases and J by 0 bases, with 3 bases between the two germline ends. From germline, CDR1 is SGHVS and CDR2 FQNEAQ. The CDR3 is made up of 12 amino acids. In nucleotides, the CDR3 is TGTGCCAGCAGCTTCAGCTCCTACGAGCAGTACTTC. Protein product: CASSFSSYEQYF.

The rearrangement links TRBV9 to TRBJ1-1; a weak D match, TRBD1 (5 bases). V shed 4 bases and J shed 1 base, with 11 bases lying between them. The germline V gene encodes CDR1 SGDLS and CDR2 YYNGEE. The CDR3 has 14 residues. The CDR3 DNA sequence: TGTGCCAGCAGCAGGGGATCGGAGAACACTGAAGCTTTCTTT. It yields the protein CASSRGSENTEAFF.

This chain joins TRBV24-1 and TRBJ2-3; a possible D gene is TRBD2 (6 bases). Germline CDR1 is KGHDR and CDR2 is SFDVKD. The ends were cut back, 7 bases at V and 3 bases at J, with 13 bases in the middle. The CDR3 is made up of 14 amino acids. In DNA form, the CDR3 reads TGTGCCACCAGGGGAGGCGGTTTAACAGATACGCAGTATTTT. It specifies CATRGGGLTDTQYF.

The chain is built from TRBV19 and TRBJ1-1; the match to TRBD1 covers 7 bases. The CDR3 has 13 amino acids. Germline values: CDR1 LNHDA, CDR2 SQIVND (reference sequence). V was pared by 9 bases and J by 0 bases, with 4 bases of the junction left unmatched. CDR3 bases: TGTGCCAGCGGACAGGTTCTGAACACTGAAGCTTTCTTT. The encoded protein is CASGQVLNTEAFF.

The J gene is TRBJ1-2, the V gene TRBV5-1; D is ambiguous. V gave up 4 bases and J gave up 7 bases, with 23 bases separating them. Germline V gene data show CDR1 as SGHRS and CDR2 as YFSETQ. This CDR3 is 16 amino acids long. The CDR3 coding sequence is TGCGCCAGCAGCCTAGGGTGGTTGACGGAGGGCCTTGGCTACACCTTC. It is translated as CASSLGWLTEGLGYTF.

The V gene is TRBV11-2, the J gene TRBJ1-6, with a weak D call TRBD1 (6 bases). V was cut by 6 bases and J by 4 bases, with 10 bases left in between. The CDR3 runs to 14 residues. CDR1 and CDR2 from the germline V gene are SGHAT and FQNNGV. CDR3 sequence reads: CASRQQGYNSPLHF. Written as DNA, the CDR3 is TGTGCCAGCAGACAACAGGGATATAATTCACCCCTCCACTTT.

This clone was seen just once. The genes are TRBV19 and TRBJ1-2; 10 bases align to TRBD1. The CDR3 spans 15 residues. Trimming took 9 bases from V and 1 from J; bases not matched to a gene: 8. Looked up from germline, CDR1 is LNHDA and CDR2 is SQIVND (reference sequence). CDR3 sequence reads: CASRGQGVINYGYTF. The CDR3 DNA sequence: TGTGCCAGCCGTGGACAGGGGGTTATTAACTATGGCTACACCTTC.

The sample holds one count of this clone. The chain combines TRBV7-2 with TRBJ1-5, with a weak D call TRBD1 (6 bases). This CDR3 spans 15 amino acids. Per the germline V gene, CDR1 is SGHTA and CDR2 is FQGNSA. V was trimmed by 4 bases and J by 1 base, leaving 11 bases between them. The CDR3 reads CASSSTGLSNQPQHF. The CDR3 coding sequence is TGTGCCAGCAGCTCGACAGGCTTGAGCAATCAGCCCCAGCATTTT.

The chain joins TRBV7-8 to TRBJ2-3; 12 bases line up with TRBD2. CDR1 SGHVS and CDR2 FQNEAQ come from the germline V gene. The CDR3 is made up of 15 amino acids. V was clipped by 6 bases and J by 6 bases; unmatched bases: 7. This chain's CDR3 is CASRSSGGDGDTQYF. The CDR3 coding sequence is TGTGCCAGCAGGTCTAGCGGGGGGGATGGTGATACGCAGTATTTT.

The chain couples TRBV30 to TRBJ2-7; D unclear. There are 12 residues in the CDR3. Germline CDR1 is GTSNPN and CDR2 is SVGIG (reference sequence). V lost 0 bases to trimming and J lost 5 bases, with 8 bases between them. CDR3 coding DNA: TGTGCCTGGAGTGTATCCAGGCACGAGCAGTACTTC. The encoded protein is CAWSVSRHEQYF.

The V and J genes are TRBV20-1 and TRBJ2-2; 9 bases are a match to TRBD1. V lost 3 bases to trimming and J lost 4 bases; unmatched junction nucleotides: 3. The V gene's germline CDR1 is DFQATT and CDR2 SNEGSKA (reference sequence). The CDR3 length is 14 residues. CDR3 sequence (DNA): TGCAGTGCTAGTGACAGGGGGTTCACCGGGGAGCTGTTTTTT. It translates to CSASDRGFTGELFF.

As DNA, the CDR3 is TGTGCCAGCAGCCGGGACAATAAGGGGTATGGCTACACCTTC. Translating gives CASSRDNKGYGYTF. The rearrangement uses TRBV7-3 and TRBJ1-2; TRBD1 is a possible D gene (6 bases). The CDR3 extends over 14 amino acids. Germline CDR1 reads SGHTA; CDR2 reads FQGTGA. V gave up 5 bases and J gave up 5 bases, with 15 bases separating them.

This clone came up a few times. The chain employs TRBV7-9 and TRBJ1-4; D remains unclear. V was shortened by 6 bases and J by 17 bases, with 19 bases between the two germline ends. Germline V gene data show CDR1 as SEHNR and CDR2 as FQNEAQ (reference sequence). The length of the CDR3 is 12 residues. The CDR3 coding sequence is TGTGCCAGCAGTGGCGGGAAGGAGATAGTATTTTTT. Encoded protein: CASSGGKEIVFF.

The chain links TRBV28 to TRBJ1-4, with TRBD1 matching over 12 bases. The germline gives CDR1 MDHEN, CDR2 SYDVKM. The CDR3 runs to 18 residues. V was pared by 1 base and J by 7 bases, with 10 bases of the junction left unmatched. CDR3 residues: CASSLSGTGGSVGEKLFF. The DNA for the CDR3 is TGTGCCAGCAGTTTATCGGGGACAGGGGGCTCGGTGGGTGAAAAACTGTTTTTT.

The rearrangement links TRBV27 to TRBJ2-7; D may be TRBD1 (6 bases). The CDR3 consists of 12 residues. The germline CDR1 and CDR2 sequences are MNHEY and SMNVEV (reference sequence). V lost 5 bases and J lost 6, with 11 bases in between. The DNA for the CDR3 is TGTGCCAGCAGTCCATGGGGGCGCGAGCAGTACTTC. The encoded protein is CASSPWGREQYF.

This rearrangement joins TRBV7-9 to TRBJ1-3, with no clear D. The CDR3 sequence is 14 residues long. Trimming cost V 5 bases and J 5 bases, with 13 bases left between them. Germline V gene sequence: CDR1 SEHNR, CDR2 FQNEAQ (reference sequence). The CDR3: CASSPGGRRNTIYF. CDR3 nucleotide sequence: TGTGCCAGCAGCCCCGGAGGGCGGAGAAACACCATATATTTT.

The rearrangement links TRBV27 to TRBJ1-4, with D possibly matching TRBD1 (5 bases). Germline-derived CDR1 and CDR2 are MNHEY and SMNVEV (reference sequence). Trimming left V 2 bases short and J 0 bases short, with 19 bases between. This CDR3 comprises 19 residues. CDR3 sequence (DNA): TGTGCCAGCAGTTTAGATCCGCCGGGACGGAGGGCAACTAATGAAAAACTGTTTTTT. Encoded protein: CASSLDPPGRRATNEKLFF.

This chain connects TRBV18 to TRBJ1-2; D is perhaps TRBD1 (6 bases). The CDR3 runs to 16 residues. CDR1 and CDR2 (germline): KGHSH, LQKENI. V shed 6 bases and J shed 2 bases, with 19 bases lying between them. The CDR3 DNA reads as TGTGCCAGCTCGGGGTTCGAGGGAAGGGGGAACTATGGCTACACCTTC. Its protein product is CASSGFEGRGNYGYTF.

The J gene is TRBJ2-1, the V gene TRBV7-2; 7 nucleotides line up with TRBD1. The CDR3 loop spans 15 amino acids. Germline trimming cut 0 bases from V and 5 bases from J; bases unmatched to any gene: 4. In germline, CDR1 is SGHTA, CDR2 FQGNSA. In nucleotides, the CDR3 is TGTGCCAGCAGCTTAGCGACAGGGTACAACAATGAGCAGTTCTTC. This encodes CASSLATGYNNEQFF.

V and J are TRBV7-2 and TRBJ1-2, with 7 bases lining up with TRBD1. J lost 6 bases, V lost 0 bases, and 4 bases had no gene match. Germline assignment: CDR1 SGHTA and CDR2 FQGNSA. The CDR3 contains 14 residues. The CDR3 protein is CASSLAGTANGYTF. The CDR3 DNA reads TGTGCCAGCAGCTTAGCTGGGACAGCTAATGGCTACACCTTC. The whole variable domain, remainder taken from reference TRBV7-2 and TRBJ1-2, is GAGVSQSPSNKVTEKGKDVELRCDPISGHTALYWYRQSLGQGLEFLIYFQGNSAPDKSGLPSDRFSAERTGGSVSTLTIQRTQQEDSAVYLCASSLAGTANGYTFGSGTRLTVV.

The rearrangement joins TRBV4-3 to TRBJ2-1; 7 bases are a match to TRBD1. The CDR3 is 14 residues long. Germline CDR1 reads LGHNA; CDR2 reads YSLEER. J was trimmed by 9 bases and V by 4 bases; bases with no gene match: 9. The CDR3 sequence is CASSRETGMSEQFF. The CDR3 region has the DNA TGCGCCAGCAGCCGAGAGACAGGGATGAGTGAGCAGTTCTTC.

This clone was counted once. J is TRBJ1-1 and V is TRBV19; possible D gene TRBD1, 5 bases. The V and J ends lost 7 bases and 0 bases respectively, with 24 bases between them. Germline CDR1 reads LNHDA; CDR2 reads SQIVND (reference sequence). The CDR3 loop spans 18 amino acids. CDR3 DNA: TGTGCCAGTACCCCCGGTTGGGGGGGAGCCCGCATGAACACTGAAGCTTTCTTT. It translates to CASTPGWGGARMNTEAFF.